The 13 T cell receptor beta chains below all came from one sample that was sequenced in a study of patients and donors after allogeneic stem cell transplantation. Each CDR3 protein gets one entry after TCRdb re-called the RT-PCR reads with MiXCR. The sample yields 150,000 to 250,000 distinct CDR3 sequences, around two fifths seen once. The sequencing input was blood, either unsorted or a sorted T cell fraction (not recorded which). The receptor source for this set is a human donor who was either an allogeneic HSCT recipient or a stem cell or donor lymphocyte infusion donor (not recorded which). It is not recorded whose cells these are; they may come from a transplant donor.

This clonotype occurred a few times. This chain uses TRBV27 with TRBJ1-1; TRBD1 might be the D (5 bases). Germline V lookup: CDR1 MNHEY, CDR2 SMNVEV (reference sequence). The germline V and J ends were trimmed by 3 bases and 4 bases, with 15 bases remaining between them. This CDR3 has 15 residues. The CDR3 region is CASSFNQDIGTEAFF. CDR3 DNA sequence: TGTGCCAGCAGTTTTAATCAGGACATTGGCACTGAAGCTTTCTTT.

The chain joins TRBV6-1 to TRBJ1-1; maybe TRBD1 (5 bases). The CDR3 sequence is 13 residues long. V was trimmed by 1 base and J by 6 bases, leaving 9 bases between them. Per germline, CDR1 MNHNS and CDR2 SASEGT. CDR3 region: CASSEGTKAEAFF. The CDR3 DNA reads TGTGCCAGCAGTGAAGGGACAAAGGCTGAAGCTTTCTTT.

The chain has TRBV5-1 and TRBJ1-2, with 9 bases matching TRBD1. This CDR3 has 16 residues. Germline V gives CDR1 SGHRS, CDR2 YFSETQ. With 4 bases clipped from V and 5 bases from J, the junction kept 12 bases outside the gene matches. The CDR3 DNA sequence: TGCGCCAGCAGCCCCTGGGACAGGGTTAGTCGGTATGGCTACACCTTC. Its translation: CASSPWDRVSRYGYTF.

The rearrangement joins TRBV30 to TRBJ1-1; D not resolved. Germline CDR1 and CDR2: GTSNPN and SVGIG (reference sequence). Trimming left V 2 bases short and J 0 bases short, with 10 bases between. The CDR3 loop spans 14 amino acids. The CDR3 reads CAWSFPGLNTEAFF. In nucleotides, the CDR3 is TGTGCCTGGAGTTTTCCTGGACTGAACACTGAAGCTTTCTTT. Drawing the rest from reference TRBV30 and TRBJ1-1, the complete variable domain is SQTIHQWPATLVQPVGSPLSLECTVEGTSNPNLYWYRQAAGRGLQLLFYSVGIGQISSEVPQNLSASRPQDRQFILSSKKLLLSDSGFYLCAWSFPGLNTEAFFGQGTRLTVV.

The V gene is TRBV30, the J gene TRBJ2-3, with 7 bases identical to TRBD2. The CDR3 length is 14 residues. The J segment lost 6 bases and the V segment lost 2 bases, leaving 8 bases of the junction unmatched. Germline CDR1 is GTSNPN and CDR2 is SVGIG (reference sequence). For the CDR3, the DNA is TGTGCCTGGAGTAGCGGGGCCAAGGGGGATACGCAGTATTTT. The encoded protein is CAWSSGAKGDTQYF.

CDR3 coding DNA: TGCAGCCGTCAGGAGGGACTAGCGGGAGGTTGGTACAATGAGCAGTTCTTC. Translation gives CSRQEGLAGGWYNEQFF. The chain recombines TRBV29-1 with TRBJ2-1, with 15 bases lining up with TRBD2. The CDR3 spans 17 residues. Unmatched junction bases numbered 12, after V lost 8 bases and J lost 4 bases. From germline, CDR1 is SQVTM and CDR2 ANQGSEA.

The chain is built from TRBV28 and TRBJ1-5; D is uncertain. Germline CDR1 and CDR2: MDHEN and SYDVKM. CDR3 size: 11 residues. Trimming took 3 bases from V and 7 from J, leaving 4 bases between them. Here the CDR3 DNA reads TGTGCCAGCAGTTTTCTCCAGCCCCAGCATTTT. This encodes CASSFLQPQHF.

The CDR3: CASSQFPRGDQPQHF. DNA for the CDR3: TGTGCCAGCAGCCAATTCCCTCGGGGGGATCAGCCCCAGCATTTT. The chain uses TRBV3-1 and TRBJ1-5, with D maybe TRBD1 (5 bases). This CDR3 spans 15 amino acids. Germline CDR1 LGHDT, CDR2 YNNKEL (reference sequence). V shed 2 bases and J shed 5 bases, with 13 bases lying between them.

This clonotype occurred a few times. The chain recombines TRBV5-1 with TRBJ1-4; 7 positions agree with TRBD1. CDR1 and CDR2 from the germline V gene are SGHRS and YFSETQ. The CDR3 covers 13 residues. V gave up 7 bases and J gave up 4 bases; unmatched junction bases: 4. The CDR3, as DNA: TGCGCCAGCGGGGACAGCCTTAATGAAAAACTGTTTTTT. Its translation is CASGDSLNEKLFF.

This clonotype has more than one count but fewer than ten. The J gene is TRBJ1-4, the V gene TRBV6-5; 10 bases map to TRBD1. CDR1 is MNHEY, CDR2 SVGAGI, per germline. The CDR3 extends over 14 amino acids. The V segment lost 6 bases and the J segment 5 bases; nucleotides outside the gene matches: 3. The CDR3 coding sequence is TGTGCCAGCAGCGAGGGACAGGGGAATGAAAAACTGTTTTTT. Its protein is CASSEGQGNEKLFF.

Points on this clonotype: Its ends do not fully match the called genes, so a read error is possible. The chain has TRBV12-3 or TRBV12-4 and TRBJ2-3, with 11 bases identical to TRBD2. This CDR3 is 12 amino acids long. The CDR3 coding sequence is TGTGCCAGCAGTCTAGCGGGAGGCGGGCAGTATTTT. It is translated as CASSLAGGGQYF.

In this sample, this clonotype turned up a few times. The chain has TRBV20-1 and TRBJ1-1; D perhaps matches TRBD1 (6 bases). Germline lookup yields CDR1 DFQATT and CDR2 SNEGSKA (reference sequence). The CDR3 runs 14 residues. V was clipped by 5 bases and J by 1 base, with 14 bases between them. The CDR3 DNA follows: TGCAGTGCTTACCCACTCAGGGGGAACACTGAAGCTTTCTTT. It specifies CSAYPLRGNTEAFF.

A few counts support this clonotype. The rearrangement links TRBV12-3 or TRBV12-4 to TRBJ1-5; TRBD1 matches at 8 bases. The CDR3 loop spans 14 amino acids. The V gene end was trimmed by 7 bases and the J gene end by 3 bases; junction bases not matched to a gene: 5. The CDR3 region has the DNA TGTGCCAGCAAGAAGACAGGGGTCAATCAGCCCCAGCATTTT. It codes for CASKKTGVNQPQHF.